This note documents a single T cell receptor (beta chain) sequence. Its cognate antigen is unknown. The data originate from a study of CXCR3-negative and CXCR3-positive naive CD8 T cells. Study-level results: TRB CDR3 properties indicated TCR strength, while surface CD5 was similar across naive subsets. Greater hydrophobicity was found in TRB CDR3s of CXCR3-positive naive cells than of CXCR3-negative naive cells.

Germline V gene data show CDR1 as SEHNR and CDR2 as FQNEAQ (reference sequence). This CDR3 comprises 15 residues. UMI labels and 5' RACE were used to prepare the TRB cDNA libraries. TCRdb reprocessed the 5' RACE reads, with one entry per CDR3 protein and no DNA. Its listing shows 130,000 or so distinct CDR3 sequences. Sequencing input: naive CXCR3- CD8+ T cells from blood. The subset here: CD45RO-CCR7+CD27+CD95- naive CD8+ T cells lacking CXCR3 (TNR3-). The receptor comes from a human donor in good health. Some clones in this sample may be carry-over from other donors' samples. V is TRBV7-9 and J is TRBJ1-1; no DNA is available, so the TRBD1 call from TCRdb remains unchecked. The CDR3 loop is CASSTWRDRAIEAFF.